Below are 8 T cell receptor beta chains sequenced from a single sample in a study of human T cells and chemical hapten exposure. Via MiXCR, TCRdb re-called the RACE reads, giving one row per CDR3 protein. This repertoire shows 150,000 to 200,000 distinct CDR3 sequences, roughly 26% found once; its top ten account for around 2.3%. Time point here: patch test 3, about 24 weeks after DPC sensitization. Described treatment: therapeutic diphenylcyclopropenone sensitization with weekly scalp DPC. Here the sequenced sample was whole blood, taken in connection with sensitization to the hapten diphenylcyclopropenone (DPC). These receptors were collected from a woman aged 18 to 35 with alopecia areata. Some clones in this sample may be carry-over from other donors' samples.

This clonotype was seen ten or more times. The chain recombines TRBV29-1 with TRBJ1-1; D unresolved. This CDR3 contains 9 residues. Germline values: CDR1 SQVTM, CDR2 ANQGSEA. The chain's CDR3 is CTDRPEAFF. CDR3 sequence (DNA): TGCACCGATCGACCTGAAGCTTTCTTT.

The chain recombines TRBV11-3 with TRBJ2-1; TRBD2 might be the D (5 bases). This CDR3 comprises 15 residues. Per the germline V gene, CDR1 is SGHNT and CDR2 is YENEEA. The V and J ends lost 5 bases and 2 bases respectively, with 13 bases between them. CDR3 protein: CASSPSPSPYNEQFF. The CDR3 DNA is TGTGCCAGCAGCCCCAGCCCTAGCCCCTACAATGAGCAGTTCTTC.

This clonotype was recorded a few times. This chain uses TRBV2 with TRBJ2-3; D ambiguous. V lost 3 bases and J 3 bases, leaving 7 bases between the germline ends. In germline, CDR1 is SNHLY, CDR2 FYNNEI. The CDR3 spans 13 residues. This CDR3 is CASSDARTDTQYF. The CDR3 DNA is TGTGCCAGCAGTGACGCGCGGACAGATACGCAGTATTTT.

The chain couples TRBV9 to TRBJ2-7, with D unresolved. The CDR3 spans 14 residues. Trimming stripped 0 bases from V and 0 bases from J, with 7 bases between. Germline V lookup: CDR1 SGDLS, CDR2 YYNGEE. The CDR3 is CASSVADVSYEQYF. In DNA form, the CDR3 reads TGTGCCAGCAGCGTAGCTGACGTCTCCTACGAGCAGTACTTC.

This clonotype was counted only a few times. The chain links TRBV30 to TRBJ2-2; 12 bases are shared with TRBD2. The V gene end was trimmed by 2 bases and the J gene end by 7 bases; junction bases not matched to a gene: 8. Germline values: CDR1 GTSNPN, CDR2 SVGIG (reference sequence). This CDR3 region has 16 residues. CDR3 residues: CAWSKASGGAGGELFF. CDR3 nucleotides: TGTGCCTGGAGTAAGGCTAGCGGGGGGGCCGGCGGGGAGCTGTTTTTT.

Of note for this clonotype: One end of the junction varies from germline; a read error may be responsible. The chain recombines TRBV29-1 with TRBJ1-4, with TRBD1 matching over 7 bases. The CDR3 sequence is 14 residues long. CDR1 is SQVTM and CDR2 is ANQGSEA in the germline V gene. This chain's CDR3 is CGVLRTGENEKLFF. CDR3 DNA sequence: TGCGGCGTCTTAAGGACAGGAGAGAATGAAAAACTGTTTTTT.

This sequence joins TRBV4-2 and TRBJ1-5; 8 bases are a match to TRBD1. Germline CDR1 and CDR2: LGHNA and YNFKEQ. Trimming at V came to 2 bases and at J to 9 bases, leaving 3 bases not matched to a gene. This CDR3 contains 13 residues. Here the CDR3 reads CASSQTGGRPQHF. The CDR3 nucleotides are TGTGCCAGCAGCCAAACAGGGGGGAGGCCCCAGCATTTT.

This clonotype was recorded many times. This chain connects TRBV10-3 to TRBJ2-3; no clear D gene. Germline V gives CDR1 ENHRY, CDR2 SYGVKD. The ends were cut back, 10 bases at V and 1 base at J, with 9 bases in the middle. The CDR3 has 12 amino acids. DNA of the CDR3: TGTGCCACCAACCCTGGCACAGATACGCAGTATTTT. It specifies CATNPGTDTQYF.